Below, 15 T cell receptor beta chains from the same sample are listed, as sequenced in a study of T cell responses to AZD1222 COVID-19 vaccine. Assay: immunoSEQ multiplex PCR; the TCRdb copy retains only in-frame clones and omits some. The sample holds 150,000 to 200,000 clones, 85% to 90% seen once. This specimen was peripheral blood, taken on day 0 of AZD1222 vaccination. These receptors all stem from an adult in good health.

This clone was seen only once. The chain carries TRBV28 and TRBJ1-2; unclear D gene. Germline CDR1 is MDHEN and CDR2 is SYDVKM. The CDR3 runs 13 residues. Trimming removed 6 bases at V and 4 bases at J, with 12 bases between. The CDR3 region has the DNA TGTGCCAGCAGGCCCGTCTCGCGCTATGGCTACACCTTC. Translation gives CASRPVSRYGYTF.

The chain is built from TRBV9 and TRBJ1-2, with D maybe TRBD1 (5 bases). V gave up 3 bases and J gave up 4 bases, with 13 bases separating them. The germline gives CDR1 SGDLS, CDR2 YYNGEE. CDR3 length: 14 residues. The DNA for the CDR3 is TGTGCCAGCAGCGCAGGTTGGGGGGTCTATGGCTACACCTTC. Translating gives CASSAGWGVYGYTF.

The chain's CDR3 is CAGQEPNYGYTF. CDR3 coding DNA: TGTGCCGGCCAGGAGCCCAACTATGGCTACACCTTC. This chain connects TRBV2 to TRBJ1-2; D gene unclear. Germline V gives CDR1 SNHLY, CDR2 FYNNEI. The CDR3 extends over 12 amino acids. Trimming stripped 11 bases from V and 2 bases from J, with 12 bases between.

This chain connects TRBV5-1 to TRBJ2-1, with 11 positions matching TRBD2. Germline V gene data show CDR1 as SGHRS and CDR2 as YFSETQ. This CDR3 spans 15 amino acids. V gave up 0 bases and J gave up 11 bases; unmatched junction bases: 7. The CDR3 nucleotides read TGCGCCAGCAGCTTGGAGGCTAGCGGGGGGAGGAAGCAGTTCTTC. Its translation is CASSLEASGGRKQFF.

This rearrangement joins TRBV2 to TRBJ1-4; 9 bases match TRBD1. Germline V lookup: CDR1 SNHLY, CDR2 FYNNEI. The CDR3 is 15 residues long. Trimming cost V 0 bases and J 8 bases; bases outside gene matches: 4. The CDR3 nucleotides read TGTGCCAGCAGTGAAGCGCCTGGACAGGGGGAAAAACTGTTTTTT. This encodes CASSEAPGQGEKLFF.

The V gene is TRBV10-3, the J gene TRBJ2-1; weak D call: TRBD1 (5 bases). From germline, CDR1 is ENHRY and CDR2 SYGVKD. The CDR3 runs 15 residues. The V end lost 6 bases, the J end lost 7 bases, and 19 bases lay between the germline ends. The CDR3 nucleotides are TGTGCCATCAGGGCCGCCGATGGGGCAAGAAATGAGCAGTTCTTC. Amino acids: CAIRAADGARNEQFF.

The rearrangement joins TRBV3-1 (or the pseudogene TRBV3-2) to TRBJ1-4; D is uncertain. V dropped 1 base and J dropped 3 bases, with 6 bases sitting between them. CDR3 size: 14 residues. CDR1 is LGHDT, CDR2 YNNKEL, per germline (reference sequence). CDR3 bases: TGTGCCAGCAGCCAAGTCGCGGCTAATGAAAAACTGTTTTTT. Its protein product is CASSQVAANEKLFF.

The chain recombines TRBV18 with TRBJ2-7; no clear D. CDR1 is KGHSH and CDR2 is LQKENI in the germline V gene. Trimming stripped 1 base from V and 3 bases from J, with 7 bases between. This CDR3 has 13 amino acids. The CDR3 DNA sequence: TGTGCCAGCTCACCACAGGTGAACTACGAGCAGTACGTC. Its translation: CASSPQVNYEQYV.

The sample holds a few counts of this clone. The J gene is TRBJ1-1, the V gene TRBV28; 7 bases fit TRBD1. The CDR3 spans 13 residues. V shed 3 bases, J shed 5 bases, and the junction held 3 bases outside the gene matches. Germline loops: CDR1 MDHEN, CDR2 SYDVKM. In DNA, the CDR3 is TGTGCCAGCAGTTTGGACAGGATTACTGAAGCTTTCTTT. Translated, it gives CASSLDRITEAFF.

The gene calls are TRBV5-4 and TRBJ1-2; possibly TRBD1 for D (5 bases). Per germline, CDR1 SGHNT and CDR2 YYREEE (reference sequence). V gave up 4 bases and J gave up 5 bases, with 18 bases separating them. CDR3 length equals 15 residues. CDR3 sequence (DNA): TGTGCCAGCAGCCTGGGTGGGGCCAGGGATTATGGCTACACCTTC. Translated: CASSLGGARDYGYTF.

The V gene is TRBV6-5, the J gene TRBJ2-2, with 11 positions matching TRBD2. CDR3 size: 13 residues. Germline values: CDR1 MNHEY, CDR2 SVGAGI. J gave up 8 bases and V 6 bases, and 2 bases lay outside the gene matches. The CDR3 nucleotides read TGTGCCAGCAGGGGACTAGCGGCGGGGGAGCTGTTTTTT. Its translation is CASRGLAAGELFF.

The chain recombines TRBV6-5 with TRBJ1-4; D call uncertain. Germline V gene sequence: CDR1 MNHEY, CDR2 SVGAGI. Trimming took off 7 bases at V and 0 bases at J, with 12 bases between the two ends. This CDR3 region has 15 residues. The CDR3 loop reads CASTSLGATNEKLFF. In nucleotides, the CDR3 is TGTGCCAGCACTTCTCTGGGAGCAACTAATGAAAAACTGTTTTTT.

The V gene is TRBV19, the J gene TRBJ1-1; D unclear. CDR1 LNHDA and CDR2 SQIVND come from the germline V gene (reference sequence). This CDR3 comprises 13 residues. The V end lost 3 bases, the J end lost 2 bases, and 7 bases lay between the germline ends. The CDR3 coding sequence is TGTGCCAGTAGTATGATAGGAAACACTGAAGCTTTCTTT. It yields the protein CASSMIGNTEAFF. Full variable domain (rest looked up from reference TRBV19 and TRBJ1-1): DGGITQSPKYLFRKEGQNVTLSCEQNLNHDAMYWYRQDPGQGLRLIYYSQIVNDFQKGDIAEGYSVSREKKESFPLTVTSAQKNPTAFYLCASSMIGNTEAFFGQGTRLTVV.

This rearrangement joins TRBV15 to TRBJ1-2; TRBD1 aligns across 7 bases. The germline gives CDR1 LNHNV, CDR2 YYDKDF (reference sequence). The CDR3 extends over 18 amino acids. V trimming: 0 bases; J trimming: 1 base; junction bases outside the gene matches: 11. The CDR3 region is CATSRDEQGRPLNYGYTF. The CDR3 nucleotides read TGTGCCACCAGCAGAGATGAACAGGGGCGCCCACTTAACTATGGCTACACCTTC.

The chain links TRBV4-1 to TRBJ2-3; 8 bases match TRBD2. The V gene end was trimmed by 3 bases and the J gene end by 5 bases; junction bases not matched to a gene: 13. Looked up from germline, CDR1 is MGHRA and CDR2 is YSYEKL. The CDR3 covers 17 residues. CDR3 sequence reads: CASSQGVAGGLEDTQYF. The DNA for the CDR3 is TGCGCCAGCAGCCAGGGGGTTGCGGGGGGACTTGAAGATACGCAGTATTTT.